Listed here are 32 T cell receptor beta chains from one sample, sequenced in a study of Ad26.COV2.S vaccination and SARS-CoV-2 variants. The assay was immunoSEQ multiplex PCR, and TCRdb's table has in-frame clones only and misses some. This table has roughly 500,000 clones, nearly 90% appearing once. The treatment: 15 to 20 received Ad26.COV2.S at low or high dose, single or two shots; 5 received placebo; per-sample allocation not given. The samples date from day 63 after the first vaccine or placebo injection. Sequenced here: peripheral blood, sampled in a trial of Ad26.COV2.S vaccine versus placebo. These receptors were obtained from a person aged 18-60 years who received the Ad26.COV2.S COVID-19 vaccine or a placebo.

CDR3: CASSLDGGGKQFF. In nucleotides, the CDR3 is TGTGCCAGCAGCTTAGACGGGGGGGGTAAACAGTTCTTC. The chain uses TRBV11-3 and TRBJ2-1; 8 nucleotides line up with TRBD2. Trimming took 0 bases from V and 13 from J; bases not matched to a gene: 5. The CDR3 runs to 13 residues. Germline CDR1 SGHNT, CDR2 YENEEA.

The V and J genes are TRBV7-2 and TRBJ2-1; tentative D call: TRBD1 (6 bases). V lost 4 bases and J lost 9, with 13 bases in between. The CDR3 contains 13 residues. The germline gives CDR1 SGHTA, CDR2 FQGNSA. Here the CDR3 DNA reads TGTGCCAGCAGCTCAACAGGGCCCTCTGAGCAGTTCTTC. It translates to CASSSTGPSEQFF. The full variable domain, with the rest looked up from reference TRBV7-2 and TRBJ2-1, is GAGVSQSPSNKVTEKGKDVELRCDPISGHTALYWYRQSLGQGLEFLIYFQGNSAPDKSGLPSDRFSAERTGGSVSTLTIQRTQQEDSAVYLCASSSTGPSEQFFGPGTRLTVL.

The chain has TRBV3-1 (or the pseudogene TRBV3-2) and TRBJ1-1, with D perhaps TRBD1 (5 bases). The CDR3 sequence is 16 residues long. Germline V CDR1 and CDR2: LGHDT, YNNKEL (reference sequence). V was clipped by 4 bases and J by 4 bases, with 19 bases between them. The CDR3 here is CASSRGGGATGTEAFF. In nucleotides, the CDR3 is TGTGCCAGCAGCCGAGGAGGAGGGGCGACTGGCACTGAAGCTTTCTTT.

The CDR3 nucleotides read TGTGCCAGCTCACAGGGGACGGGAAACTCTGGAAACACCATATATTTT. This gives the protein CASSQGTGNSGNTIYF. The chain uses TRBV18 and TRBJ1-3, with D possibly being TRBD1 (5 bases). Per the germline V gene, CDR1 is KGHSH and CDR2 is LQKENI. Trimming took off 4 bases at V and 0 bases at J, with 13 bases between the two ends. The CDR3 spans 16 residues.

The J gene is TRBJ2-1, the V gene TRBV30, with D possibly matching TRBD2 (6 bases). CDR3 size: 14 residues. The V end was cut by 4 bases, the J end by 3 bases, with 13 bases between. Germline CDR1 is GTSNPN and CDR2 is SVGIG (reference sequence). The CDR3 loop reads CAWTEAGLYNEQFF. CDR3 in DNA: TGTGCCTGGACAGAAGCGGGTCTCTACAATGAGCAGTTCTTC.

The chain couples TRBV7-2 to TRBJ1-1; unclear D gene. The CDR3 is 14 residues long. CDR1 and CDR2 from the germline V gene are SGHTA and FQGNSA. Trimming removed 2 bases from V and 5 bases from J, with 12 bases in between. In DNA, the CDR3 is TGTGCCAGCAGCTTATCGTGGGTGGGGACTGAAGCTTTCTTT. Translated, it gives CASSLSWVGTEAFF. Filled out from reference TRBV7-2 and TRBJ1-1, the complete variable domain reads GAGVSQSPSNKVTEKGKDVELRCDPISGHTALYWYRQSLGQGLEFLIYFQGNSAPDKSGLPSDRFSAERTGGSVSTLTIQRTQQEDSAVYLCASSLSWVGTEAFFGQGTRLTVV.

The chain uses TRBV7-8 and TRBJ2-1; D unclear. The CDR3 covers 14 residues. The V gene's germline CDR1 is SGHVS and CDR2 FQNEAQ. Trimming removed 1 base from V and 4 bases from J, with 8 bases in between. CDR3 amino acids: CASSLEHIYNEQFF. Here the CDR3 DNA reads TGTGCCAGCAGCTTAGAGCACATTTACAATGAGCAGTTCTTC.

The rearrangement links TRBV30 to TRBJ1-1; D call uncertain. The germline V gene has CDR1 GTSNPN and CDR2 SVGIG (reference sequence). The CDR3 runs 11 residues. Trimming shortened V by 2 bases and J by 7 bases, and 8 bases separated the two germline ends. The CDR3 here is CAWSWSLEAFF. CDR3 DNA sequence: TGTGCCTGGAGTTGGTCCCTTGAAGCTTTCTTT.

DNA for the CDR3: TGTGCCAGTAGTATCACCTTTCTCAATCAGCCCCAGCATTTT. It encodes CASSITFLNQPQHF. This chain connects TRBV19 to TRBJ1-5; D uncertain. The V end lost 3 bases, the J end lost 3 bases, and 9 bases lay between the germline ends. The CDR3 loop spans 14 amino acids. Germline CDR1 and CDR2: LNHDA and SQIVND (reference sequence).

The chain has TRBV2 and TRBJ1-2; a weak D match, TRBD1 (6 bases). Germline V gene data show CDR1 as SNHLY and CDR2 as FYNNEI. Between the trimmed V and J ends, which lost 4 bases and 8 bases, there was a span of 17 bases. CDR3 length equals 14 residues. CDR3 sequence (DNA): TGTGCCAGCAGTGTTAGCAGGGGCGCCATCGGCTACACCTTC. It is translated as CASSVSRGAIGYTF.

This rearrangement joins TRBV9 to TRBJ2-5, with unresolved D. CDR3 length: 12 amino acids. Germline V lookup: CDR1 SGDLS, CDR2 YYNGEE. V was pared by 4 bases and J by 0 bases, with 4 bases between. The CDR3 region has the DNA TGTGCCAGCAGCCCGAACCAAGAGACCCAGTACTTC. As protein: CASSPNQETQYF.

The chain uses TRBV5-4 and TRBJ1-4; no clear D gene. The CDR3 extends over 14 amino acids. V lost 2 bases to trimming and J lost 0 bases, with 5 bases between them. Looked up from germline, CDR1 is SGHNT and CDR2 is YYREEE (reference sequence). The CDR3 sequence is CASSLSATNEKLFF. The CDR3 bases are TGTGCCAGCAGCTTAAGCGCAACTAATGAAAAACTGTTTTTT. Supplemented by reference TRBV5-4 and TRBJ1-4, the full variable domain reads ETGVTQSPTHLIKTRGQQVTLRCSSQSGHNTVSWYQQALGQGPQFIFQYYREEENGRGNFPPRFSGLQFPNYSSELNVNALELDDSALYLCASSLSATNEKLFFGSGTQLSVL.

The rearrangement joins TRBV5-1 to TRBJ2-1; TRBD2 matches 8 bases. The trim removed 5 bases at V and 9 bases at J, leaving 19 bases unmatched. From germline, CDR1 is SGHRS and CDR2 YFSETQ. The CDR3 loop spans 17 amino acids. CDR3 bases: TGCGCCAGCAGACCCCTGACGGCGGGACTAGGTCTAGGTGAGCAGTTCTTC. It yields the protein CASRPLTAGLGLGEQFF.

In regard to this clone: The junction departs from the called germline gene at one end, perhaps through a read error. The chain uses TRBV18 and TRBJ2-5; a possible D gene is TRBD1 (6 bases). The CDR3 is 13 residues long. Germline CDR1 KGHSH, CDR2 LQKENI. CDR3 nucleotide sequence: TGTGCCAGCTCACTGGACAGCCAACAGACCCAGTACTTC. It is translated as CASSLDSQQTQYF.

The chain joins TRBV7-9 to TRBJ1-3; D may be TRBD1 (5 bases). This CDR3 comprises 14 residues. CDR1 is SEHNR and CDR2 is FQNEAQ in the germline V gene (reference sequence). V was shortened by 1 base and J by 4 bases, with 8 bases between the two germline ends. Here the CDR3 DNA reads TGTGCCAGCAGCTTAGTAGCAGGGGGAAACACCATATATTTT. Its translation: CASSLVAGGNTIYF.

The V gene is TRBV7-2, the J gene TRBJ2-3; no clear D. Looked up from germline, CDR1 is SGHTA and CDR2 is FQGNSA. This CDR3 spans 14 amino acids. Trimming removed 3 bases at V and 6 bases at J, with 13 bases between. The DNA of the CDR3 is TGTGCCAGCAGCTTTTACTCGGCTGAGGATACGCAGTATTTT. Translated, it gives CASSFYSAEDTQYF.

The chain couples TRBV6-2 or TRBV6-3 to TRBJ2-3; 12 bases are a match to TRBD2. The germline V gene encodes CDR1 MNHEY and CDR2 SVGEGT. Losses at the gene ends were 6 bases for V and 6 bases for J; bases not matched to a gene: 13. CDR3 length: 17 amino acids. DNA for the CDR3: TGTGCCAGCAGCAGACTAGCGGGAGAAGGAGCGGGGGATACGCAGTATTTT. Translated: CASSRLAGEGAGDTQYF.

CDR3 protein: CASSTPGLLAYEQYV. CDR3 nucleotides: TGTGCCAGCAGTACCCCCGGACTGCTTGCCTACGAGCAGTACGTC. The chain combines TRBV28 with TRBJ2-7, with D possibly matching TRBD2 (5 bases). Germline values: CDR1 MDHEN, CDR2 SYDVKM. This CDR3 is built from 15 residues. V was pared by 5 bases and J by 2 bases, with 16 bases between.

This chain links TRBV19 with TRBJ1-1, with D possibly TRBD1 on 5 matching bases. The germline gives CDR1 LNHDA, CDR2 SQIVND (reference sequence). Trimming cost V 4 bases and J 0 bases, with 12 bases left between them. This CDR3 contains 15 residues. CDR3 protein: CASSTSGTLNTEAFF. DNA for the CDR3: TGTGCCAGTAGTACCTCCGGGACGTTGAACACTGAAGCTTTCTTT.

This chain uses TRBV18 with TRBJ2-7, with 7 bases matching TRBD1. After removal of 0 bases from V and 6 bases from J, the junction contained 11 bases not matched to a gene. The V gene's germline CDR1 is KGHSH and CDR2 LQKENI. This CDR3 has 16 amino acids. CDR3 nucleotide sequence: TGTGCCAGCTCACCACCTGGGCAGGGGGAGAATAGCGAGCAGTACTTC. This gives the protein CASSPPGQGENSEQYF.

This chain uses TRBV19 with TRBJ1-3; D not resolved. CDR3 length: 14 residues. The germline V gene has CDR1 LNHDA and CDR2 SQIVND (reference sequence). V lost 3 bases and J lost 0, with 6 bases in between. The CDR3 loop reads CASSIGVSGNTIYF. CDR3 DNA: TGTGCCAGTAGTATTGGAGTCTCTGGAAACACCATATATTTT.

V gene TRBV10-3 combines with J gene TRBJ1-6; D unclear. Looked up from germline, CDR1 is ENHRY and CDR2 is SYGVKD. The CDR3 runs 15 residues. V was trimmed by 4 bases and J by 5 bases, leaving 12 bases between them. CDR3 sequence reads: CAISGAGQNNSPLHF. The CDR3 nucleotides read TGTGCCATCAGTGGAGCAGGCCAAAATAATTCACCCCTCCACTTT.

This clone appeared a single time. This chain uses TRBV29-1 with TRBJ1-1; D ambiguous. Per germline, CDR1 SQVTM and CDR2 ANQGSEA. The CDR3 is 12 residues long. V shed 5 bases and J shed 2 bases, with 9 bases lying between them. The CDR3 coding sequence is TGCAGCGTTTGGTCTGCAAACACTGAAGCTTTCTTT. Its protein is CSVWSANTEAFF.

This clone was picked up a small number of times. The chain couples TRBV4-2 to TRBJ1-2, with D hard to call. The CDR3 consists of 16 residues. The germline V gene encodes CDR1 LGHNA and CDR2 YNFKEQ. V was pared by 4 bases and J by 1 base, with 16 bases between. The CDR3 here is CASSRNSAAGNYGYTF. CDR3 DNA: TGTGCCAGCAGCCGGAACAGTGCGGCGGGTAACTATGGCTACACCTTC.

The chain recombines TRBV2 with TRBJ1-1; maybe TRBD1 (5 bases). Germline V lookup: CDR1 SNHLY, CDR2 FYNNEI. This CDR3 region has 14 residues. The ends were cut back, 3 bases at V and 4 bases at J, with 12 bases in the middle. This CDR3 reads CASSDLGGGTEAFF. CDR3 nucleotide sequence: TGTGCCAGCAGTGATTTGGGGGGAGGCACTGAAGCTTTCTTT.

This clone came up once. The sample carries other DNA sequences with the same CDR3. The V and J genes are TRBV2 and TRBJ2-2; D is uncertain. There are 14 residues in the CDR3. The germline V and J ends were trimmed by 5 bases and 0 bases, with 7 bases remaining between them. Germline CDR1 is SNHLY and CDR2 is FYNNEI. CDR3 in DNA: TGTGCCAGCAGTCCCCGCACGAACACCGGGGAGCTGTTTTTT. Translating gives CASSPRTNTGELFF.

The chain links TRBV5-8 to TRBJ2-7; the D is unclear. Trimming took off 0 bases at V and 3 bases at J, with 13 bases between the two ends. Germline CDR1 reads SGHTS; CDR2 reads YDEGEE. The CDR3 length is 15 residues. CDR3 in amino acids: CASSLEASSFYEQYF. In nucleotides, the CDR3 is TGTGCCAGCAGCTTGGAGGCATCCTCCTTCTACGAGCAGTACTTC.

The genes are TRBV6-2 or TRBV6-3 and TRBJ2-7, with D perhaps TRBD1 (5 bases). The germline V and J ends were trimmed by 5 bases and 3 bases, with 17 bases remaining between them. This CDR3 region has 15 residues. CDR1 is MNHEY, CDR2 SVGEGT, per germline. CDR3 protein: CASSPQAVGVYEQYV. The DNA for the CDR3 is TGTGCCAGCAGTCCACAGGCCGTCGGTGTCTACGAGCAGTACGTC.

This chain uses TRBV2 with TRBJ1-2, with no clear D. The germline V and J ends were trimmed by 8 bases and 1 base, with 11 bases remaining between them. The CDR3 is 13 amino acids. The germline V gene encodes CDR1 SNHLY and CDR2 FYNNEI. The CDR3 nucleotides read TGTGCCAGCGCCGCGACACATAACTATGGCTACACCTTC. Its protein product is CASAATHNYGYTF. The full variable domain, completed using reference TRBV2 and TRBJ1-2, is EPEVTQTPSHQVTQMGQEVILRCVPISNHLYFYWYRQILGQKVEFLVSFYNNEISEKSEIFDDQFSVERPDGSNFTLKIRSTKLEDSAMYFCASAATHNYGYTFGSGTRLTVV.

The chain couples TRBV5-1 to TRBJ1-2, with TRBD1 matching over 8 bases. V gave up 2 bases and J gave up 4 bases; unmatched junction bases: 7. The CDR3 extends over 15 amino acids. Germline CDR1 reads SGHRS; CDR2 reads YFSETQ. The CDR3 region has the DNA TGCGCCAGCAGCTTTCGGACAGGGACCCCCTATGGCTACACCTTC. Translation gives CASSFRTGTPYGYTF.

The V and J genes are TRBV4-1 and TRBJ1-5, with D perhaps TRBD1 (6 bases). The V gene lost 1 base and the J gene lost 6 bases, with 10 bases spanning the gap. This CDR3 is built from 14 residues. Germline V gene data show CDR1 as MGHRA and CDR2 as YSYEKL. The DNA for the CDR3 is TGCGCCAGCAGCCAAGGGGGGCTAGGTCAGCCCCAGCATTTT. Translated, it gives CASSQGGLGQPQHF.

DNA for the CDR3: TGTGCCATCAGTGGACTAGCGGGGGACCCTTACAATGAGCAGTTCTTC. This encodes CAISGLAGDPYNEQFF. The chain is built from TRBV10-3 and TRBJ2-1; TRBD2 agrees at 12 bases. Germline V lookup: CDR1 ENHRY, CDR2 SYGVKD. The ends lost 4 bases at V and 4 bases at J; junction bases unmatched: 5. CDR3 length: 16 amino acids.